The 28 T cell receptor beta chains below all came from one sample that was sequenced in a study of blood T cells in healthy people across ages. Primed by a sample-barcoded 5' primer and a J-beta primer mix, a second PCR proceeded for roughly 6 to 12 cycles. TCRdb redid the calling of the 5' RACE reads with MiXCR, one entry per CDR3 protein. Of 1.5 million to 2 million distinct CDR3 sequences in the sample, 28% were seen once. The sequenced sample consisted of blood. All receptors come from a woman in her 30s in good health.

The V gene is TRBV20-1, the J gene TRBJ2-3, with a weak D call TRBD2 (6 bases). The CDR3 totals 15 residues. Per germline, CDR1 DFQATT and CDR2 SNEGSKA (reference sequence). V was clipped by 7 bases and J by 5 bases, with 22 bases between them. The CDR3 DNA reads TGCAGTGGGGTTGGGAGTGCGGGGAGCGGAGATACGCAGTATTTT. Amino acid sequence: CSGVGSAGSGDTQYF.

The chain links TRBV27 to TRBJ2-1; D is undetermined. Germline V gives CDR1 MNHEY, CDR2 SMNVEV (reference sequence). Trimming took 2 bases from V and 4 from J, leaving 6 bases between them. The CDR3 has 13 residues. Here the CDR3 reads CASSLLRYNEQFF. CDR3 in DNA: TGTGCCAGCAGTTTACTTAGATACAATGAGCAGTTCTTC.

The genes are TRBV9 and TRBJ2-7, with 7 bases matching TRBD2. Germline assignment: CDR1 SGDLS and CDR2 YYNGEE. This CDR3 is 14 amino acids long. Trimming took 0 bases from V and 6 from J; bases not matched to a gene: 6. The chain's CDR3 is CASSVGLAEGEQYF. CDR3 DNA sequence: TGTGCCAGCAGCGTAGGACTAGCCGAGGGCGAGCAGTACTTC.

V and J are TRBV12-3 or TRBV12-4 and TRBJ2-3, with 7 bases fitting TRBD1. The CDR3 covers 15 residues. V lost 1 base and J lost 5; bases outside the gene matches: 6. DNA for the CDR3: TGTGCCAGCAGTTTAGGTAGGGGGCTGGAAGATACGCAGTATTTT. It yields the protein CASSLGRGLEDTQYF.

This clonotype occurred many times. The chain recombines TRBV6-5 with TRBJ2-1, with 7 bases aligning to TRBD1. Germline V gives CDR1 MNHEY, CDR2 SVGAGI. The CDR3 covers 15 residues. V shed 4 bases, J shed 2 bases, and the junction held 5 bases outside the gene matches. For the CDR3, the DNA is TGTGCCAGCAGTTCGGGACAGCTCGCCTACAATGAGCAGTTCTTC. It yields the protein CASSSGQLAYNEQFF.

The CDR3 region has the DNA TGCAGTGCTCCAAAGGGGGGGAGAGGTGACTATGGCTACACCTTC. It codes for CSAPKGGRGDYGYTF. J is TRBJ1-2 and V is TRBV20-1, with D perhaps matching TRBD1 (6 bases). This CDR3 region has 15 residues. The V and J ends lost 5 bases and 3 bases respectively, with 19 bases between them. Germline-derived CDR1 and CDR2 are DFQATT and SNEGSKA (reference sequence).

The gene calls are TRBV11-2 and TRBJ2-3; D may correspond to TRBD1 or TRBD2 (5 bases each). The germline CDR1 and CDR2 sequences are SGHAT and FQNNGV. CDR3 length equals 17 residues. Between the trimmed V and J ends, which lost 5 bases and 2 bases, there was a span of 20 bases. CDR3 DNA sequence: TGTGCCAGCAGCAGCGGCGGATGGGGCGGCTACACAGATACGCAGTATTTT. It translates to CASSSGGWGGYTDTQYF.

This clonotype was counted a few times. V gene TRBV7-2 combines with J gene TRBJ2-2, with no clear D. V was shortened by 2 bases and J by 3 bases, with 4 bases between the two germline ends. Germline lookup yields CDR1 SGHTA and CDR2 FQGNSA. This CDR3 is built from 13 residues. The CDR3 nucleotides read TGTGCCAGCAGCTTACAGGACACCGGGGAGCTGTTTTTT. Protein sequence: CASSLQDTGELFF. Drawing the rest from reference TRBV7-2 and TRBJ2-2, the complete variable domain is GAGVSQSPSNKVTEKGKDVELRCDPISGHTALYWYRQSLGQGLEFLIYFQGNSAPDKSGLPSDRFSAERTGGSVSTLTIQRTQQEDSAVYLCASSLQDTGELFFGEGSRLTVL.

This clonotype was seen many times. The V and J genes are TRBV27 and TRBJ2-3, with 9 bases matching TRBD2. The CDR3 is made up of 16 amino acids. The V gene's germline CDR1 is MNHEY and CDR2 SMNVEV (reference sequence). Trimming cost V 6 bases and J 0 bases; bases outside gene matches: 7. The CDR3 here is CASSQPGTSSTDTQYF. The CDR3 DNA reads as TGTGCCAGCAGCCAACCGGGGACTAGCAGCACAGATACGCAGTATTTT.

This clonotype was seen ten or more times. This chain uses TRBV10-3 with TRBJ2-7; a possible D gene is TRBD1 (6 bases). V lost 3 bases, J lost 4 bases, and 13 bases lay in between. Germline assignment: CDR1 ENHRY and CDR2 SYGVKD. The CDR3 extends over 14 amino acids. Written as DNA, the CDR3 is TGTGCCATCAGTGAAACCGGGACAAGATACGAGCAGTACTTC. Its translation: CAISETGTRYEQYF.

Turning to this clonotype: A read error may be the cause here, since a much bigger clone is one base away. The chain combines TRBV7-2 with TRBJ2-1; 11 positions agree with TRBD2. Germline CDR1 and CDR2: SGHTA and FQGNSA. The V segment lost 1 base and the J segment 13 bases; nucleotides outside the gene matches: 12. The CDR3 sequence is 16 residues long. DNA for the CDR3: TGTGCCAGCAGCTTAGTGATAGCGGGAGGGCAAGAGACCCAGTTCTTC. It is translated as CASSLVIAGGQETQFF.

The genes are TRBV6-6 and TRBJ2-6; D possibly matches TRBD1 or TRBD2 (5 bases each). The V end lost 2 bases, the J end lost 2 bases, and 10 bases lay between the germline ends. CDR1 and CDR2 (germline): MNHNY, SVGAGI (reference sequence). The CDR3 extends over 16 amino acids. In nucleotides, the CDR3 is TGTGCCAGCAGTTACGAGGGGTTAGCTGGGGCCAACGTCCTGACTTTC. This codes for CASSYEGLAGANVLTF.

This clonotype was seen repeatedly, ten times or more. The gene calls are TRBV10-1 and TRBJ2-1; weak D call: TRBD2 (6 bases). The CDR3 length is 15 residues. Germline CDR1 reads WNHNN; CDR2 reads SYGVQD (reference sequence). Trimming took 2 bases from V and 1 from J, leaving 9 bases between them. Here the CDR3 reads CASSEGSGSYNEQFF. CDR3 DNA: TGCGCCAGCAGTGAGGGTAGCGGATCCTACAATGAGCAGTTCTTC.

The V call is TRBV7-2, the J call TRBJ2-2; 9 nucleotides agree with TRBD1. CDR1 and CDR2 (germline): SGHTA, FQGNSA. CDR3 length: 14 amino acids. V dropped 7 bases and J dropped 6; count of bases not matched to a gene: 6. Here the CDR3 reads CASKGQGRAGELFF. CDR3 nucleotides: TGTGCCAGCAAAGGACAGGGGCGAGCCGGGGAGCTGTTTTTT.

The genes are TRBV7-2 and TRBJ2-3, with D possibly TRBD1 on 5 matching bases. The germline gives CDR1 SGHTA, CDR2 FQGNSA. V dropped 4 bases and J dropped 12 bases, with 11 bases sitting between them. The CDR3 contains 11 residues. CDR3 sequence: CASSSPGPQYF. For the CDR3, the DNA is TGTGCCAGCAGCTCGCCAGGGCCTCAGTATTTT.

The V call is TRBV5-1, the J call TRBJ2-3; perhaps TRBD1 as D (7 bases). V lost 4 bases, J lost 6 bases, and 21 bases lay in between. The germline V gene has CDR1 SGHRS and CDR2 YFSETQ. This CDR3 is 16 amino acids long. The CDR3 sequence: CASSPSPGGLGDTQYF. The CDR3 DNA follows: TGCGCCAGCAGCCCCAGCCCAGGGGGGCTAGGGGATACGCAGTATTTT.

This clonotype was seen many times. The chain combines TRBV5-1 with TRBJ2-7; D gene uncertain. Germline CDR1 and CDR2: SGHRS and YFSETQ. This CDR3 has 14 amino acids. V was cut by 2 bases and J by 5 bases, with 14 bases left in between. CDR3 in amino acids: CASSLTTTPHEQYF. The CDR3 DNA is TGCGCCAGCAGCTTAACTACCACCCCTCACGAGCAGTACTTC.

The CDR3 DNA reads TGCGCCAGCAGCCCAACTAGCGGGACACCCTACAATGAGCAGTTCTTC. Translation: CASSPTSGTPYNEQFF. J is TRBJ2-1 and V is TRBV5-1; 10 bases map to TRBD2. Germline assignment: CDR1 SGHRS and CDR2 YFSETQ. This CDR3 is built from 16 residues. J gave up 2 bases and V 4 bases, and 6 bases lay outside the gene matches.

This clonotype appeared many times. The rearrangement uses TRBV4-3 and TRBJ1-2, with no clear D. Trimming left V 0 bases short and J 4 bases short, with 9 bases between. This CDR3 comprises 14 residues. The germline V gene has CDR1 LGHNA and CDR2 YSLEER. CDR3 sequence reads: CASSQDFQAYGYTF. In DNA form, the CDR3 reads TGCGCCAGCAGCCAAGACTTCCAGGCCTATGGCTACACCTTC.

This clonotype was recorded a few times. The gene calls are TRBV6-1 and TRBJ1-5; D call uncertain. V lost 7 bases and J 2 bases, leaving 12 bases between the germline ends. In germline, CDR1 is MNHNS, CDR2 SASEGT. CDR3 length: 14 amino acids. The CDR3 DNA is TGTGCCAGCACGTCTCGCGGGGGCAATCAGCCCCAGCATTTT. Translation gives CASTSRGGNQPQHF.

The chain carries TRBV5-1 and TRBJ2-5; 9 bases are shared with TRBD2. V shed 4 bases and J 3 bases; nucleotides not matched to a gene: 13. This CDR3 has 17 amino acids. Germline loops: CDR1 SGHRS, CDR2 YFSETQ. CDR3 bases: TGCGCCAGCAGCCAAAGGGTAGCGGGAGAACTAAAAGAGACCCAGTACTTC. Amino acids: CASSQRVAGELKETQYF.

The chain links TRBV7-6 to TRBJ2-1; 8 bases are shared with TRBD2. The V gene's germline CDR1 is SGHVS and CDR2 FNYEAQ. The junction had 11 bases not matched to a gene; V was cut back by 4 bases and J by 0 bases. CDR3 length: 18 residues. The CDR3 spells CASSSLLAVGGSYNEQFF. The CDR3 DNA sequence: TGTGCCAGCAGCTCCTTACTAGCGGTGGGAGGCTCCTACAATGAGCAGTTCTTC.

The chain carries TRBV6-1 and TRBJ2-1, with D tentatively TRBD2 (5 bases). This CDR3 spans 18 amino acids. The germline CDR1 and CDR2 sequences are MNHNS and SASEGT. V lost 3 bases and J 5 bases, leaving 23 bases between the germline ends. The CDR3: CASSEFRGSSHTHNEQFF. The CDR3 nucleotides read TGTGCCAGCAGTGAGTTTCGAGGGTCTTCACACACACACAATGAGCAGTTCTTC.

This clonotype has just a few counts. V usage is TRBV7-6 and J usage is TRBJ2-5, with 11 bases fitting TRBD2. The CDR3 extends over 18 amino acids. CDR1 SGHVS and CDR2 FNYEAQ come from the germline V gene. V lost 0 bases to trimming and J lost 2 bases; unmatched junction nucleotides: 8. CDR3 bases: TGTGCCAGCAGCTTAGCACCCCCGACTAGCGGGGCGCAAGAGACCCAGTACTTC. Translated: CASSLAPPTSGAQETQYF.

This sequence joins TRBV2 and TRBJ2-7, with TRBD1 matching over 8 bases. The ends lost 8 bases at V and 5 bases at J; junction bases unmatched: 8. The CDR3 runs 13 residues. CDR1 and CDR2 from the germline V gene are SNHLY and FYNNEI. The CDR3 bases are TGTGCCAGCGGGGGAGACAGGGGTAACGAGCAGTACTTC. Translated: CASGGDRGNEQYF.

The V call is TRBV20-1, the J call TRBJ2-4; TRBD1 matches 8 bases. The end of the DNA is better explained by TRBJ2-7, so the J call may be wrong. The CDR3 is 14 amino acids. CDR1 is DFQATT, CDR2 SNEGSKA, per germline (reference sequence). Written as DNA, the CDR3 is TGCAGTGCCGTCAAGACAGGGGTGCGCTACGAGCAGTACTTC. It codes for CSAVKTGVRYEQYF.

This clonotype was counted only a few times. The rearrangement joins TRBV25-1 to TRBJ2-3, with D perhaps being TRBD1 or TRBD2 (5 bases each). This CDR3 is 17 amino acids long. The V end lost 2 bases, the J end lost 2 bases, and 17 bases lay between the germline ends. The germline CDR1 and CDR2 sequences are MGHDK and SYGVNS. DNA of the CDR3: TGTGCCAGCAGTGAAGGGCGGGTGGGGCCCTTCACAGATACGCAGTATTTT. The encoded protein is CASSEGRVGPFTDTQYF.

Concerning this clonotype itself: Sequence at one end of the junction differs from germline and may be a read error. The chain is built from TRBV11-2 and TRBJ2-6, with D maybe TRBD1 (5 bases). CDR1 is SGHAT and CDR2 is FQNNGV in the germline V gene. This CDR3 is built from 16 residues. The CDR3: CASSSGRNPGANVRTF. CDR3 nucleotides: TGTGCCAGCAGCTCCGGACGGAACCCTGGGGCCAACGTCCGGACTTTC.